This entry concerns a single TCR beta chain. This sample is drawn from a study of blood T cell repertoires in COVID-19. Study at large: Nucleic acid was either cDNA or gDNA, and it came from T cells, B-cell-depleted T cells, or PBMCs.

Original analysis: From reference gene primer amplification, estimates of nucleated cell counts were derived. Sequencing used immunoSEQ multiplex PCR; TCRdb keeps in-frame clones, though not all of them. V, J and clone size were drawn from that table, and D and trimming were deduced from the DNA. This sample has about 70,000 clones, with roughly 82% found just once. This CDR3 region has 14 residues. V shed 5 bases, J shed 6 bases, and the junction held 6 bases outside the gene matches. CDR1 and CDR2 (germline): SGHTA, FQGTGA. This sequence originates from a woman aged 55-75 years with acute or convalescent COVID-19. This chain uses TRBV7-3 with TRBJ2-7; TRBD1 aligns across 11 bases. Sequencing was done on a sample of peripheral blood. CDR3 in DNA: TGTGCCAGCAGCCCGGACAGGGGGCACCTCGAGCAGTACTTC. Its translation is CASSPDRGHLEQYF.